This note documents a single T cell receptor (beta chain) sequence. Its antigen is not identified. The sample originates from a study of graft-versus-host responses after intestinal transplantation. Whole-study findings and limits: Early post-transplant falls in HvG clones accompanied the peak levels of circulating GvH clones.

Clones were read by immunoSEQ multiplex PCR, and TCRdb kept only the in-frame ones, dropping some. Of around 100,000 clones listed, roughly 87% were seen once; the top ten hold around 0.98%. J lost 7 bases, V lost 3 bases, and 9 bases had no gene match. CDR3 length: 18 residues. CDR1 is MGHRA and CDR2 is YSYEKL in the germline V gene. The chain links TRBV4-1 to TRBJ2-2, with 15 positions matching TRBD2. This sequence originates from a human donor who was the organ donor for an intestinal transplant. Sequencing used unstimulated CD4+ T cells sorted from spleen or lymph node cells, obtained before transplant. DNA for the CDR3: TGCGCCAGCAGCCAGACCCCCGGACTAGCGGGGGGGCGCGGGGAGCTGTTTTTT. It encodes CASSQTPGLAGGRGELFF.